The next 10 T cell receptor beta chains were all read from a single sample in a study of blood T cells in healthy people across ages. Then a second PCR, running about 6 to 12 cycles, was carried out with a sample-barcoded 5' primer and a J-beta primer mix. TCRdb reprocessed the 5' RACE reads via MiXCR and lists one record per CDR3 protein. The table records 1.5 million to 2 million distinct CDR3 sequences, 28% of them present only once. What was sequenced was blood. The receptors were sampled from a woman aged 25 to 39 in good health.

The V and J genes are TRBV7-6 and TRBJ1-4; 8 nucleotides line up with TRBD1. Trimming took 5 bases from V and 8 from J; bases not matched to a gene: 10. Germline assignment: CDR1 SGHVS and CDR2 FNYEAQ. This CDR3 comprises 15 residues. CDR3 in DNA: TGTGCCAGCAGCGCTACAGGGGGGTCGTACGAAAAACTGTTTTTT. Protein product: CASSATGGSYEKLFF.

This clonotype came up many times. The V gene is TRBV12-3 or TRBV12-4, the J gene TRBJ1-2; D possibly corresponds to TRBD1 (5 bases). Trimming stripped 6 bases from V and 4 bases from J, with 12 bases between. The CDR3 covers 13 residues. CDR3 nucleotides: TGTGCCAGCAGACCGACAGCTGCCTATGGCTACACCTTC. Its translation: CASRPTAAYGYTF.

The V and J genes are TRBV12-3 or TRBV12-4 and TRBJ2-1; 8 positions match TRBD2. The ends lost 6 bases at V and 1 base at J; junction bases unmatched: 8. This CDR3 comprises 16 residues. The CDR3 nucleotides are TGTGCCAGCAGGGATACGGGAGGGAAATCCTACAATGAGCAGTTCTTC. Translated: CASRDTGGKSYNEQFF.

The genes are TRBV5-6 and TRBJ2-7; 11 bases fit TRBD1. This CDR3 region has 14 residues. J was trimmed by 6 bases and V by 0 bases; bases with no gene match: 2. Germline values: CDR1 SGHDT, CDR2 YYEEEE. The CDR3 reads CASSLEGQGVEQYF. Here the CDR3 DNA reads TGTGCCAGCAGCTTGGAGGGACAGGGGGTCGAGCAGTACTTC.

The genes are TRBV2 and TRBJ2-5; D may be TRBD2 (6 bases). This CDR3 spans 16 amino acids. Germline lookup yields CDR1 SNHLY and CDR2 FYNNEI. V lost 7 bases to trimming and J lost 4 bases, with 22 bases between them. CDR3 protein: CASTGGALGTGETQYF. As DNA, the CDR3 is TGTGCCAGCACCGGAGGGGCTTTAGGGACGGGAGAGACCCAGTACTTC. Full variable domain (outside the CDR3, taken from reference TRBV2 and TRBJ2-5): EPEVTQTPSHQVTQMGQEVILRCVPISNHLYFYWYRQILGQKVEFLVSFYNNEISEKSEIFDDQFSVERPDGSNFTLKIRSTKLEDSAMYFCASTGGALGTGETQYFGPGTRLLVL.

V gene TRBV6-2 or TRBV6-3 combines with J gene TRBJ2-4; the match to TRBD2 covers 8 bases. The V segment lost 0 bases and the J segment 7 bases; nucleotides outside the gene matches: 20. CDR1 is MNHEY, CDR2 SVGEGT, per germline. CDR3 size: 20 residues. DNA of the CDR3: TGTGCCAGCAGTTACTCCCCATCTAACGGGAGGGCCGGATCCCCCAACATTCAGTACTTC. The encoded protein is CASSYSPSNGRAGSPNIQYF.

There are a few counts of this clonotype. The chain uses TRBV28 and TRBJ2-5, with 10 bases lining up with TRBD2. V lost 6 bases, J lost 5 bases, and 9 bases stayed unmatched. The germline V gene has CDR1 MDHEN and CDR2 SYDVKM. This CDR3 has 15 residues. The CDR3 bases are TGTGCCAGCAGGACAGCGGGGGGGCCTTCGGAGACCCAGTACTTC. This translates into CASRTAGGPSETQYF.

The gene calls are TRBV7-8 and TRBJ2-7; 8 nucleotides agree with TRBD2. The CDR3 runs 16 residues. The V and J ends lost 5 bases and 2 bases, in that order; junction bases with no gene match: 11. CDR1 is SGHVS and CDR2 is FQNEAQ in the germline V gene. CDR3 in amino acids: CASSPPGLASTYEQYF. The CDR3 DNA reads TGTGCCAGCAGCCCCCCCGGACTAGCTTCTACCTACGAGCAGTACTTC.

This clonotype showed up many times. V and J are TRBV5-5 and TRBJ2-1; D could derive from TRBD1 or TRBD2 (5 bases each). Germline V gene sequence: CDR1 SGHKS, CDR2 YYEKEE (reference sequence). The CDR3 covers 16 residues. Trimming stripped 1 base from V and 8 bases from J, with 19 bases between. This chain's CDR3 is CASSLSVTGRAYEQFF. The CDR3 nucleotides read TGTGCCAGCAGCTTGAGCGTCACGGGGCGGGCGTATGAGCAGTTCTTC. The variable domain in full, with the rest retrieved from reference TRBV5-5 and TRBJ2-1, is DAGVTQSPTHLIKTRGQQVTLRCSPISGHKSVSWYQQVLGQGPQFIFQYYEKEERGRGNFPDRFSARQFPNYSSELNVNALLLGDSALYLCASSLSVTGRAYEQFFGPGTRLTVL.

A few counts support this clonotype. The chain links TRBV9 to TRBJ1-6; D not certain. CDR3 length equals 14 residues. CDR1 and CDR2 from the germline V gene are SGDLS and YYNGEE. V lost 3 bases to trimming and J lost 9 bases, with 13 bases between them. CDR3 nucleotides: TGTGCCAGCAGCGGCGGCCTCCGAACTTCACCCCTCCACTTT. It codes for CASSGGLRTSPLHF. The whole variable domain, remainder taken from reference TRBV9 and TRBJ1-6, is DSGVTQTPKHLITATGQRVTLRCSPRSGDLSVYWYQQSLDQGLQFLIQYYNGEERAKGNILERFSAQQFPDLHSELNLSSLELGDSALYFCASSGGLRTSPLHFGNGTRLTVT.